The 27 T cell receptor beta chains presented below share a single source sample, sequenced in a study of radiation and T cells in renal cell carcinoma. Time point meaning: blood 4 weeks post-SBRT, at nephrectomy. Treatment denoted: 15 Gy SBRT to primary tumor, nephrectomy 4 weeks later. Only in-frame clones appear in the TCRdb table, and some are missing; sequencing was by immunoSEQ multiplex PCR. The sample lists about 64,000 clones, around 80% occurring once. This sample comprised blood, obtained from a patient whose treatment included radiotherapy and nephrectomy. The origin of the receptors is a man in his fifties or sixties with renal cell carcinoma.

CDR3: CASSLGGGPEQYF. Here the CDR3 DNA reads TGTGCCAGCAGCTTAGGTGGGGGGCCCGAGCAGTACTTC. The V and J genes are TRBV11-2 and TRBJ2-7; D may correspond to TRBD1 or TRBD2 (6 bases each). The CDR3 sequence is 13 residues long. Germline V gives CDR1 SGHAT, CDR2 FQNNGV. The germline V and J ends were trimmed by 1 base and 6 bases, with 10 bases remaining between them.

V and J are TRBV6-4 and TRBJ2-2; D is perhaps TRBD1 (5 bases). Germline-derived CDR1 and CDR2 are MRHNA and SNTAGT. V gave up 6 bases and J gave up 5 bases, with 19 bases separating them. The CDR3 length is 16 residues. The CDR3 coding sequence is TGTGCCAGCAGCACCCAAGGGATTACAGGAACCGGGGAGCTGTTTTTT. Residues: CASSTQGITGTGELFF.

The chain recombines TRBV9 with TRBJ2-5, with D unresolved. Germline values: CDR1 SGDLS, CDR2 YYNGEE. V lost 4 bases and J 5 bases, leaving 12 bases between the germline ends. This CDR3 is 13 amino acids long. The CDR3 protein is CASSSRPGETQYF. The CDR3 DNA follows: TGTGCCAGCAGCTCCCGTCCCGGGGAGACCCAGTACTTC.

The rearrangement uses TRBV7-8 and TRBJ1-2, with 10 bases aligning to TRBD1. The CDR3 runs to 13 residues. Germline values: CDR1 SGHVS, CDR2 FQNEAQ. V dropped 7 bases and J dropped 8; count of bases not matched to a gene: 7. CDR3 region: CASTSDRGRGYTF. The CDR3 DNA reads TGTGCCAGCACATCGGACAGGGGGAGAGGCTACACCTTC.

This chain joins TRBV14 and TRBJ1-1; D is perhaps TRBD1 (6 bases). Germline V CDR1 and CDR2: SGHDN, FVKESK. The CDR3 loop spans 14 amino acids. V lost 2 bases to trimming and J lost 5 bases, with 12 bases between them. CDR3 loop: CASSQPGQNTEAFF. CDR3 in DNA: TGTGCCAGCAGCCAACCTGGACAGAATACTGAAGCTTTCTTT.

The chain links TRBV12-5 to TRBJ2-2; 11 bases are a match to TRBD2. CDR1 and CDR2 (germline): LGHNT, FRNRAP. This CDR3 is built from 17 residues. The V and J ends lost 2 bases and 8 bases, in that order; junction bases with no gene match: 10. The CDR3 loop is CASGLPLSGRDQGELFF. CDR3 nucleotide sequence: TGTGCTAGTGGTTTGCCTCTTAGCGGGAGGGATCAGGGGGAGCTGTTTTTT. The whole variable domain, remainder taken from reference TRBV12-5 and TRBJ2-2, is DARVTQTPRHKVTEMGQEVTMRCQPILGHNTVFWYRQTMMQGLELLAYFRNRAPLDDSGMPKDRFSAEMPDATLATLKIQPSEPRDSAVYFCASGLPLSGRDQGELFFGEGSRLTVL.

This clone was detected a few times. The chain uses TRBV10-1 and TRBJ1-5, with D uncertain. This CDR3 is built from 13 residues. Looked up from germline, CDR1 is WNHNN and CDR2 is SYGVQD (reference sequence). Trimming took 3 bases from V and 5 from J, leaving 8 bases between them. The CDR3 sequence is CASSESPDQPQHF. The CDR3 DNA is TGCGCCAGCAGTGAAAGTCCGGATCAGCCCCAGCATTTT.

The genes are TRBV11-2 and TRBJ2-5, with D maybe TRBD1 (6 bases). The germline V and J ends were trimmed by 7 bases and 2 bases, with 11 bases remaining between them. CDR3 length equals 13 residues. Looked up from germline, CDR1 is SGHAT and CDR2 is FQNNGV. The CDR3 DNA reads TGTGCCAGCACCCAAACAGGGCAAGAGACCCAGTACTTC. Translated: CASTQTGQETQYF.

This clone was seen just once. CDR3 sequence: CASNGGNVPYNEQFF. CDR3 sequence (DNA): TGTGCCAGTAACGGCGGTAACGTTCCCTACAATGAGCAGTTCTTC. The chain recombines TRBV19 with TRBJ2-1; D remains ambiguous. The CDR3 length is 15 residues. V lost 7 bases, J lost 2 bases, and 15 bases lay in between. Germline values: CDR1 LNHDA, CDR2 SQIVND (reference sequence).

As to this clone: Other DNA sequences in the sample encode the same CDR3. The chain joins TRBV29-1 to TRBJ2-1; no definite D call. V was cut by 4 bases and J by 2 bases, with 30 bases left in between. The CDR3 has 20 amino acids. The germline V gene has CDR1 SQVTM and CDR2 ANQGSEA. The CDR3 loop reads CSVGRRHGSVYLPPYNEQFF. CDR3 bases: TGCAGCGTTGGACGTCGGCACGGATCAGTTTACCTACCACCCTACAATGAGCAGTTCTTC.

V usage is TRBV14 and J usage is TRBJ1-1, with 8 bases aligning to TRBD1. V gave up 0 bases and J gave up 7 bases; unmatched junction bases: 22. The CDR3 contains 20 residues. Germline lookup yields CDR1 SGHDN and CDR2 FVKESK. The chain's CDR3 is CASSQEIGFWAGGAQGEAFF. The CDR3 DNA reads as TGTGCCAGCAGCCAAGAGATCGGGTTCTGGGCAGGGGGCGCCCAGGGTGAAGCTTTCTTT.

This clone was seen a single time. This chain uses TRBV7-2 with TRBJ1-6, with D hard to call. The V end lost 1 base, the J end lost 10 bases, and 14 bases lay between the germline ends. CDR3 size: 15 residues. Germline CDR1 and CDR2: SGHTA and FQGNSA. The CDR3 coding sequence is TGTGCCAGCAGCTTAGGGATCGATTCGTACTCACCCCTCCACTTT. It encodes CASSLGIDSYSPLHF.

The chain carries TRBV29-1 and TRBJ1-2; D call uncertain. V lost 3 bases, J lost 4 bases, and 9 bases lay in between. Per the germline V gene, CDR1 is SQVTM and CDR2 is ANQGSEA. The CDR3 has 12 residues. The CDR3 coding sequence is TGCAGCGTTGACAGTATAGGCTATGGCTACACCTTC. This codes for CSVDSIGYGYTF.

This clone was seen at least ten times. In nucleotides, the CDR3 is TGTGCCACCACAGGGAGAGTCGCTGAAGCTTTCTTT. Amino acid sequence: CATTGRVAEAFF. This chain uses TRBV28 with TRBJ1-1, with D possibly TRBD1 on 6 matching bases. The CDR3 sequence is 12 residues long. The germline CDR1 and CDR2 sequences are MDHEN and SYDVKM. Trimming took off 10 bases at V and 6 bases at J, with 15 bases between the two ends.

V usage is TRBV7-8 and J usage is TRBJ2-7; D perhaps matches TRBD1 (7 bases). CDR3 size: 16 residues. Germline V gene data show CDR1 as SGHVS and CDR2 as FQNEAQ. Trimming left V 1 base short and J 4 bases short, with 17 bases between. DNA for the CDR3: TGTGCCAGCAGCTTAGTCGGGGGACAGCTACCTTACGAGCAGTACTTC. This translates into CASSLVGGQLPYEQYF.

This chain joins TRBV11-3 and TRBJ2-7; D uncertain. The CDR3 spans 13 residues. The V end lost 0 bases, the J end lost 2 bases, and 5 bases lay between the germline ends. The germline V gene has CDR1 SGHNT and CDR2 YENEEA. The chain's CDR3 is CASSLDYAYEQYV. DNA for the CDR3: TGTGCCAGCAGCTTAGATTACGCCTACGAGCAGTACGTC.

This chain links TRBV4-3 with TRBJ1-1; no firm D call. With 5 bases removed from V and 1 base from J, the gap between germline ends came to 11 bases. In germline, CDR1 is LGHNA, CDR2 YSLEER. The CDR3 consists of 14 residues. This CDR3 is CASSYLLENTEAFF. The CDR3 DNA is TGCGCCAGCAGCTACCTTTTAGAGAACACTGAAGCTTTCTTT.

This chain joins TRBV7-8 and TRBJ2-2, with TRBD2 identical over 7 bases. V dropped 6 bases and J dropped 7; count of bases not matched to a gene: 11. Looked up from germline, CDR1 is SGHVS and CDR2 is FQNEAQ. The CDR3 length is 15 residues. In nucleotides, the CDR3 is TGTGCCAGCAGTCCCCGGGACTACCAATTCGGGGAGCTGTTTTTT. It translates to CASSPRDYQFGELFF.

V usage is TRBV28 and J usage is TRBJ1-2; 12 bases line up with TRBD1. The germline V gene has CDR1 MDHEN and CDR2 SYDVKM. The CDR3 has 16 amino acids. With V trimmed by 6 bases and J by 4 bases, 9 bases remained unmatched. In DNA form, the CDR3 reads TGTGCCAGCAGACATCCGGGACAGGGGGCAACCTATGGCTACACCTTC. Protein: CASRHPGQGATYGYTF.

The chain is built from TRBV30 and TRBJ1-2; a weak D match, TRBD1 (5 bases). The V end was cut by 4 bases, the J end by 8 bases, with 14 bases between. CDR3 length: 12 amino acids. Germline V gives CDR1 GTSNPN, CDR2 SVGIG (reference sequence). CDR3 sequence reads: CAWIGGSRGYTF. In DNA, the CDR3 is TGTGCCTGGATTGGGGGTTCCAGGGGCTACACCTTC.

The chain recombines TRBV9 with TRBJ2-1; TRBD2 matches 7 bases. Germline CDR1 SGDLS, CDR2 YYNGEE. The CDR3 consists of 14 residues. The trim removed 1 base at V and 12 bases at J, leaving 10 bases unmatched. This CDR3 is CASSVRDGGLWQFF. The CDR3 DNA reads TGTGCCAGCAGCGTACGGGACGGGGGGTTGTGGCAGTTCTTC.

The rearrangement links TRBV15 to TRBJ1-4, with 7 bases fitting TRBD1. V lost 9 bases, J lost 7 bases, and 11 bases stayed unmatched. The CDR3 contains 14 residues. CDR1 and CDR2 from the germline V gene are LNHNV and YYDKDF (reference sequence). CDR3 region: CATKPDRAAEKLFF. Written as DNA, the CDR3 is TGTGCCACTAAGCCCGACAGGGCAGCTGAAAAACTGTTTTTT. The full variable domain, rest sourced from reference TRBV15 and TRBJ1-4, is DAMVIQNPRYQVTQFGKPVTLSCSQTLNHNVMYWYQQKSSQAPKLLFHYYDKDFNNEADTPDNFQSRRPNTSFCFLDIRSPGLGDTAMYLCATKPDRAAEKLFFGSGTQLSVL.

This clone has more than one count but fewer than ten. This sequence joins TRBV2 and TRBJ1-1; no reliable D call. V was pared by 7 bases and J by 0 bases, with 12 bases between. This CDR3 is built from 14 residues. CDR1 SNHLY and CDR2 FYNNEI come from the germline V gene. The chain's CDR3 is CASIRREMNTEAFF. CDR3 nucleotides: TGTGCCAGCATTCGACGAGAAATGAACACTGAAGCTTTCTTT.

CDR3 amino acids: CASWEIAEAFF. CDR3 DNA: TGTGCCAGCTGGGAGATCGCTGAAGCTTTCTTT. This chain uses TRBV6-6 with TRBJ1-1; D not certain. The CDR3 consists of 11 residues. With 8 bases removed from V and 6 bases from J, the gap between germline ends came to 10 bases. Germline lookup yields CDR1 MNHNY and CDR2 SVGAGI (reference sequence).

DNA for the CDR3: TGTGCCAGCCAACAGGGCTCCTACAATGAGCAGTTCTTC. Translating gives CASQQGSYNEQFF. The chain is built from TRBV19 and TRBJ2-1; a possible D gene is TRBD1 (6 bases). With 9 bases removed from V and 0 bases from J, the gap between germline ends came to 9 bases. Per germline, CDR1 LNHDA and CDR2 SQIVND (reference sequence). The CDR3 is made up of 13 amino acids.

The gene calls are TRBV2 and TRBJ2-3, with 9 bases lining up with TRBD1. CDR1 is SNHLY and CDR2 is FYNNEI in the germline V gene. V trimming: 9 bases; J trimming: 5 bases; junction bases outside the gene matches: 12. The CDR3 has 15 amino acids. This chain's CDR3 is CARWSGTGSGDTQYF. DNA for the CDR3: TGTGCCAGATGGTCCGGGACAGGGAGCGGAGATACGCAGTATTTT.

This chain connects TRBV2 to TRBJ1-5; the match to TRBD1 covers 7 bases. There are 13 residues in the CDR3. Germline CDR1 reads SNHLY; CDR2 reads FYNNEI. V dropped 6 bases and J dropped 7; count of bases not matched to a gene: 6. CDR3 amino acids: CASREQGLQPQHF. The CDR3 DNA reads as TGTGCCAGCAGGGAACAGGGGCTACAGCCCCAGCATTTT.